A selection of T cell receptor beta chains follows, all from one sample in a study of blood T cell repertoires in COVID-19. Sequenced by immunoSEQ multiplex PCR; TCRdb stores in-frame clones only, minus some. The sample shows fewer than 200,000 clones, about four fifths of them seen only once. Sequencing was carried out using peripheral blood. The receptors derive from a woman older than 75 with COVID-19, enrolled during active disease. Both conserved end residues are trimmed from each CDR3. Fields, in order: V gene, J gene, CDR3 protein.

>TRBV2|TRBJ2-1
ASSEQGEGNEQF
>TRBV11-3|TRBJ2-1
ASSLGRSASGEQF
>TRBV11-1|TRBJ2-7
ASSHGHGSEQY
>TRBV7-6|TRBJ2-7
ASSETSGGRLSYEQY
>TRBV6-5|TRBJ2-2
ASSLGLAPGELF
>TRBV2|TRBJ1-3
ASGSSGNTIY
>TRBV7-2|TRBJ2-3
ASSVVAGGSPTDTQY
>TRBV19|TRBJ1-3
ASSHRSGNTIY
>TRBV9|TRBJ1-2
ASSGPSRTGINYGYT
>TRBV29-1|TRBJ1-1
SVVGSGRAF
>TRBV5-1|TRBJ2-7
ASSFLDSEYEQY
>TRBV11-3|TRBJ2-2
ASSLAGIQLGELF
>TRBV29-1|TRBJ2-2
SATGQGPLTGELF
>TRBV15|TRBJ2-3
ATSLEKTDTQY
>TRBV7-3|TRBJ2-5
ASSLDGTGIETQY
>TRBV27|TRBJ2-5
ASSLRGQETQY
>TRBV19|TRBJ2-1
ASSSGGSYNEQF
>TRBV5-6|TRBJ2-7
ASSSMTGYYEQY
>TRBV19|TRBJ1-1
ASSHRARNTEAF
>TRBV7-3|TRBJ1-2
ASSLDSNYGYT